Below, 17 T cell receptor beta chains from the same sample are listed, as sequenced in a study of blood T cell repertoires in COVID-19. The repertoire was sequenced with immunoSEQ multiplex PCR; TCRdb's copy has only in-frame clones and lacks some. This table holds roughly 500,000 clones, more than 85% found once. The sample consisted of PBMCs or T cells enriched from blood (not recorded which). These receptors were collected from a woman in her fifties or sixties who had recovered from COVID-19.

This chain connects TRBV2 to TRBJ1-5; D is perhaps TRBD1 (5 bases). Germline V gene data show CDR1 as SNHLY and CDR2 as FYNNEI. CDR3 length: 14 residues. V dropped 0 bases and J dropped 4 bases, with 7 bases sitting between them. CDR3 residues: CASSEAGVNQPQHF. DNA of the CDR3: TGTGCCAGCAGTGAAGCAGGGGTGAATCAGCCCCAGCATTTT.

This clone has just a few counts. Written as DNA, the CDR3 is TGTGCCAGCAGTGAGGATTTCTATGGCTACACCTTC. Protein product: CASSEDFYGYTF. The chain joins TRBV11-2 to TRBJ1-2; D is ambiguous. CDR3 length: 12 amino acids. Germline CDR1 and CDR2: SGHAT and FQNNGV. The ends were cut back, 6 bases at V and 4 bases at J, with 9 bases in the middle.

This chain joins TRBV11-2 and TRBJ2-1, with D possibly being TRBD2 (5 bases). Germline values: CDR1 SGHAT, CDR2 FQNNGV. With 5 bases removed from V and 3 bases from J, the gap between germline ends came to 11 bases. The CDR3 is 14 amino acids. CDR3 in DNA: TGTGCCAGCAGCCCCGGACTCCACTACAATGAGCAGTTCTTC. Translating gives CASSPGLHYNEQFF. Based on the CDR3 plus reference TRBV11-2 and TRBJ2-1, the full variable domain is EAGVAQSPRYKIIEKRQSVAFWCNPISGHATLYWYQQILGQGPKLLIQFQNNGVVDDSQLPKDRFSAERLKGVDSTLKIQPAKLEDSAVYLCASSPGLHYNEQFFGPGTRLTVL.

The genes are TRBV12-5 and TRBJ1-3; D possibly corresponds to TRBD1 (5 bases). This CDR3 contains 15 residues. Germline-derived CDR1 and CDR2 are LGHNT and FRNRAP. The germline V and J ends were trimmed by 6 bases and 4 bases, with 16 bases remaining between them. CDR3 sequence (DNA): TGTGCTAGTGGCCCGCAGTGGGGCGAGGGAAACACCATATATTTT. Encoded protein: CASGPQWGEGNTIYF.

J is TRBJ1-3 and V is TRBV5-4; 8 bases agree with TRBD1. The CDR3 has 16 amino acids. Losses at the gene ends were 4 bases for V and 2 bases for J; bases not matched to a gene: 8. Germline V gene data show CDR1 as SGHNT and CDR2 as YYREEE (reference sequence). The CDR3 sequence is CASSHRQGATGNTIYF. CDR3 sequence (DNA): TGTGCCAGCAGCCACAGGCAGGGGGCGACTGGAAACACCATATATTTT.

The chain has TRBV5-1 and TRBJ2-3, with TRBD1 matching over 10 bases. With V trimmed by 3 bases and J by 3 bases, 7 bases remained unmatched. The CDR3 contains 16 residues. CDR1 and CDR2 from the germline V gene are SGHRS and YFSETQ. The CDR3 loop is CASSSGTGVVTDTQYF. CDR3 in DNA: TGCGCCAGCAGCTCGGGGACAGGGGTGGTAACAGATACGCAGTATTTT.

This rearrangement joins TRBV27 to TRBJ2-5; 12 positions match TRBD1. The CDR3 is 16 residues long. Germline loops: CDR1 MNHEY, CDR2 SMNVEV (reference sequence). The V segment lost 6 bases and the J segment 1 base; nucleotides outside the gene matches: 6. This CDR3 reads CASSKGQGAVQETQYF. CDR3 bases: TGTGCCAGCAGCAAGGGACAGGGGGCGGTCCAAGAGACCCAGTACTTC.

The gene calls are TRBV6-6 and TRBJ1-2, with D perhaps matching TRBD1 (6 bases). This CDR3 comprises 13 residues. The V end lost 6 bases, the J end lost 9 bases, and 17 bases lay between the germline ends. Germline-derived CDR1 and CDR2 are MNHNY and SVGAGI (reference sequence). As DNA, the CDR3 is TGTGCCAGCAGCCGACAGGTCCCTATGAGCTACACCTTC. The encoded protein is CASSRQVPMSYTF.

This chain uses TRBV12-5 with TRBJ1-4; D is perhaps TRBD1 (6 bases). V lost 3 bases, J lost 4 bases, and 9 bases lay in between. The germline V gene has CDR1 LGHNT and CDR2 FRNRAP. CDR3 size: 14 residues. The CDR3 nucleotides read TGTGCTAGTGGTTTCGCAGGGGTTAATGAAAAACTGTTTTTT. Translating it yields CASGFAGVNEKLFF.

The gene calls are TRBV19 and TRBJ2-1; the match to TRBD1 covers 7 bases. Germline V gene lookup returns CDR1 LNHDA and CDR2 SQIVND (reference sequence). The V gene end was trimmed by 7 bases and the J gene end by 5 bases; junction bases not matched to a gene: 8. The CDR3 is 14 residues long. CDR3 region: CASTPPGQNNEQFF. As DNA, the CDR3 is TGTGCCAGTACCCCACCGGGACAGAACAATGAGCAGTTCTTC.

V is TRBV7-8 and J is TRBJ1-5, with TRBD1 identical over 8 bases. J lost 2 bases, V lost 3 bases, and 9 bases had no gene match. The CDR3 loop spans 17 amino acids. Germline loops: CDR1 SGHVS, CDR2 FQNEAQ. CDR3 DNA sequence: TGTGCCAGCAGCTTCAGACAGGGGAAGAGCGGCAATCAGCCCCAGCATTTT. It encodes CASSFRQGKSGNQPQHF. The entire variable domain, with the rest obtained from reference TRBV7-8 and TRBJ1-5, is as follows: GAGVSQSPRYKVAKRGQDVALRCDPISGHVSLFWYQQALGQGPEFLTYFQNEAQLDKSGLPSDRFFAERPEGSVSTLKIQRTQQEDSAVYLCASSFRQGKSGNQPQHFGDGTRLSIL.

This chain joins TRBV5-1 and TRBJ2-3; TRBD2 is a possible D gene (6 bases). The CDR3 totals 14 residues. Germline V gene lookup returns CDR1 SGHRS and CDR2 YFSETQ. V was cut by 3 bases and J by 1 base, with 9 bases left in between. This CDR3 is CASSSGVGTDTQYF. In nucleotides, the CDR3 is TGCGCCAGCAGCTCGGGGGTGGGCACAGATACGCAGTATTTT.

The CDR3 DNA is TGTGCCAGCAGTTACTCCAGGGTTCCCTCCACTGAAGCTTTCTTT. Its translation: CASSYSRVPSTEAFF. The chain links TRBV6-5 to TRBJ1-1; D is possibly TRBD1 (5 bases). The V gene's germline CDR1 is MNHEY and CDR2 SVGAGI. Trimming took 0 bases from V and 4 from J, leaving 12 bases between them. This CDR3 spans 15 amino acids.

This clone was detected once. The V gene is TRBV21-1, the J gene TRBJ2-2; the table assigns TRBD1, which was not confirmed against the DNA. TRBV21-1 has pseudogene status. The CDR3 length is 15 residues. The CDR3 sequence is CASSKGGLRTGELFF. The CDR3 bases are TGTGCCAGCAGCAAAGGGGGGCTGCGGACCGGGGAGCTGTTTTTT.

The CDR3 sequence is CASSQFGQGYGYTF. The CDR3 coding sequence is TGTGCCAGCAGCCAATTCGGACAGGGCTATGGCTACACCTTC. The J gene is TRBJ1-2, the V gene TRBV3-1 (or the pseudogene TRBV3-2); 8 nucleotides line up with TRBD1. Germline V gene lookup returns CDR1 LGHDT and CDR2 YNNKEL (reference sequence). The CDR3 runs 14 residues. V lost 2 bases and J lost 4; bases outside the gene matches: 3.

The chain recombines TRBV19 with TRBJ2-2; tentative D call: TRBD1 (6 bases). The germline V and J ends were trimmed by 10 bases and 1 base, with 16 bases remaining between them. The CDR3 consists of 15 residues. The germline V gene has CDR1 LNHDA and CDR2 SQIVND (reference sequence). The CDR3 bases are TGTGCCACCACTTGGGGGCCCAGGAACACCGGGGAGCTGTTTTTT. Translation gives CATTWGPRNTGELFF. The variable domain in full, completed from reference TRBV19 and TRBJ2-2, reads DGGITQSPKYLFRKEGQNVTLSCEQNLNHDAMYWYRQDPGQGLRLIYYSQIVNDFQKGDIAEGYSVSREKKESFPLTVTSAQKNPTAFYLCATTWGPRNTGELFFGEGSRLTVL.

V and J are TRBV2 and TRBJ2-7; D may be TRBD1 (5 bases). CDR1 and CDR2 from the germline V gene are SNHLY and FYNNEI. The CDR3 contains 12 residues. Between the trimmed V and J ends, which lost 6 bases and 7 bases, there was a span of 13 bases. CDR3 DNA sequence: TGTGCCAGCAGCAGGGCTACTTGGGAGCAGTACGTC. It yields the protein CASSRATWEQYV.